Listed below are T cell receptor beta chains from one sample, sequenced in a study of shared clonotypes between healthy human individuals. Assay used: immunoSEQ multiplex PCR; TCRdb lists only in-frame clones, some missing. The data show more than 2 million clones, around 95% seen once. Sequencing was performed on naive CD4+ T cells sorted from blood. All receptors derive from a man aged 18 to 30 in good health. CDR3s include the opening cysteine and the closing phenylalanine or tryptophan. D genes are given only for firm matches. Some rows mark clone size as missing; the rest say once, few, many or name a class of expanded clone.

>-|-|TRBJ1-5|TRBV7-2
TGTGCCAGCAGCCACGGGGAGGGCAATCAGCCCCAGCATTTT
CASSHGEGNQPQHF
>-|-|TRBJ1-1|TRBV27
TGTGCCAGCAGTTTCACAGGGAAAACTGAAGCTTTCTTT
CASSFTGKTEAFF
>-|-|TRBJ1-5|TRBV6-1
TGTGCCAGCAGTGCAAATCACGGGTCTCAGCCCCAGCATTTT
CASSANHGSQPQHF
>once|-|TRBJ2-7|TRBV18
TGTGCCAGCTCACCAGCTAACGACGAGCAGTACTTC
CASSPANDEQYF
>-|-|TRBJ2-7|TRBV5-1
TGCGCCAGCAGCTTGGATGGAGGGACATTCAACGAGCAGTACTTC
CASSLDGGTFNEQYF
>-|-|TRBJ2-3|TRBV5-1
TGCGCCAGCAGCTTGTCGTCCCGGGACACAGATACGCAGTATTTT
CASSLSSRDTDTQYF
>once|-|TRBJ2-2|TRBV10-3
TGTGCCATCAGTGAGTCGATGGGGGGCGTTGGCACCGGGGAGCTGTTTTTT
CAISESMGGVGTGELFF
>-|-|TRBJ2-1|TRBV6-4
TGTGCCAGCAGTGCCTTCCCCGGGAGATCTGAGCAGTTCTTC
CASSAFPGRSEQFF
>-|TRBD1|TRBJ2-2|TRBV5-6
TGTGCCAGCAGCCTAACTGACAGGGACCTATGGGAGCTGTTTTTT
CASSLTDRDLWELFF
>-|-|TRBJ1-6|TRBV5-4
TGTGCCAGCAGATTTGACAGCTCCTATAATTCACCCCTCCACTTT
CASRFDSSYNSPLHF
>-|-|TRBJ2-3|TRBV2
TGTGCCAGCAGGCGGGGCGGCGGCCACACAGATACGCAGTATTTT
CASRRGGGHTDTQYF
>-|TRBD1|TRBJ2-7|TRBV5-8
TGTGCCAGCAGACCAGTCCCGGACAGGGCACCCTACGAGCAGTACTTC
CASRPVPDRAPYEQYF
>-|-|TRBJ2-1|TRBV7-9
TGTGCCAGCAGCCCCCACCCCGCGGGTGAGCAGTTCTTC
CASSPHPAGEQFF
>-|-|TRBJ2-5|TRBV5-1
TGCGCCAGCAGCTTTTTTGGGTTATCGGAGGGCCAAGAGACCCAGTACTTC
CASSFFGLSEGQETQYF
>-|-|TRBJ2-1|TRBV28
TGTGCCAGCAGAAGTGTGGGGGAGCAGTTCTTC
CASRSVGEQFF
>-|-|TRBJ2-7|TRBV4-3
TGCGCCAGCAGCCAAGATCTAGCCTTCGACTACGAGCAGTACTTC
CASSQDLAFDYEQYF